Below are 29 T cell receptor beta chains sequenced from a single sample in a study of a mutant IDH1 vaccine in newly diagnosed glioma. The method was immunoSEQ multiplex PCR; TCRdb's version includes in-frame clones alone and lacks a portion of them. The sample lists about 82,000 clones; approximately 85% were seen once. The time point denotes: week 23, last vaccination. Every vaccination contained 300 ug of the mutant IDH1 20-mer peptide and was paired with topical imiquimod. For these receptors, no antigen is known. The input for sequencing was PBMCs, taken from a glioma patient whose treatment included an IDH1 peptide vaccine. The receptors derive from a man aged 25 to 40 with glioma. Some clones in this sample may be carry-over from other donors' samples.

Written as DNA, the CDR3 is TGTGCCAGTTCCCGTCTCCTAGCGGGTCATGAGCAGTTCTTC. Translated, it gives CASSRLLAGHEQFF. The chain recombines TRBV6-6 with TRBJ2-1, with 8 bases matching TRBD2. V lost 9 bases and J lost 8; bases outside the gene matches: 12. Germline CDR1 reads MNHNY; CDR2 reads SVGAGI (reference sequence). The CDR3 covers 14 residues.

This clone was detected only a few times. J is TRBJ1-1 and V is TRBV4-1; TRBD1 matches 8 bases. CDR1 and CDR2 from the germline V gene are MGHRA and YSYEKL. This CDR3 contains 15 residues. V shed 8 bases and J 6 bases; nucleotides not matched to a gene: 14. The CDR3 DNA follows: TGCGCCAGCTCCCCTTCCGGGACAGGATGGTCTGAAGCTTTCTTT. Translated, it gives CASSPSGTGWSEAFF.

V and J are TRBV5-1 and TRBJ2-1; D might be TRBD1 or TRBD2, each matching 6 bases. This CDR3 spans 16 amino acids. Germline loops: CDR1 SGHRS, CDR2 YFSETQ. The V end was cut by 3 bases, the J end by 3 bases, with 16 bases between. CDR3 sequence reads: CASSSQGPGLYNEQFF. The DNA for the CDR3 is TGCGCCAGCAGCTCCCAGGGGCCGGGACTCTACAATGAGCAGTTCTTC.

The chain combines TRBV20-1 with TRBJ2-1; D is perhaps TRBD2 (6 bases). Germline values: CDR1 DFQATT, CDR2 SNEGSKA (reference sequence). The CDR3 totals 11 residues. Between the trimmed V and J ends, which lost 3 bases and 7 bases, there was a span of 7 bases. CDR3: CSASGGNEQFF. The CDR3 DNA reads as TGCAGTGCTAGCGGGGGTAATGAGCAGTTCTTC.

V usage is TRBV4-2 and J usage is TRBJ1-2; D remains ambiguous. Trimming removed 5 bases at V and 0 bases at J, with 13 bases between. Germline CDR1 and CDR2: LGHNA and YNFKEQ. CDR3 length: 15 residues. The CDR3: CASSSGEGTNYGYTF. CDR3 bases: TGTGCCAGCAGCTCAGGCGAAGGAACTAACTATGGCTACACCTTC.

CDR3 loop: CASSGGYYEQYF. The CDR3 DNA sequence: TGTGCCAGTAGCGGGGGCTATTACGAGCAGTACTTC. The chain is built from TRBV2 and TRBJ2-7; the match to TRBD2 covers 9 bases. CDR1 and CDR2 (germline): SNHLY, FYNNEI. The CDR3 sequence is 12 residues long. J lost 4 bases, V lost 9 bases, and 4 bases had no gene match.

The chain links TRBV28 to TRBJ1-1; tentatively, D is TRBD1 (6 bases). Trimming shortened V by 3 bases and J by 3 bases, and 14 bases separated the two germline ends. Germline CDR1 and CDR2: MDHEN and SYDVKM. The CDR3 is 15 residues long. This chain's CDR3 is CASSFPQGWYTEAFF. Here the CDR3 DNA reads TGTGCCAGCAGTTTCCCCCAGGGGTGGTACACTGAAGCTTTCTTT.

As concerns this clone: At one boundary the junction diverges from the germline segment, which might be a read error. The J gene is TRBJ2-3, the V gene TRBV7-2; D may correspond to TRBD1 or TRBD2 (6 bases each). Germline CDR1 and CDR2: SGHTA and FQGNSA. The CDR3 is made up of 15 amino acids. The CDR3 here is CASSLGGRATDTQYF. CDR3 nucleotide sequence: TGTGCCAGCAGTTTAGGGGGGAGAGCAACAGATACGCAGTATTTT.

The chain is built from TRBV28 and TRBJ1-1, with a weak D call TRBD1 (6 bases). V shed 8 bases and J shed 5 bases, with 21 bases lying between them. CDR3 length: 15 amino acids. Germline V lookup: CDR1 MDHEN, CDR2 SYDVKM. The chain's CDR3 is CASSQGRRVGTEAFF. In nucleotides, the CDR3 is TGTGCCAGCTCCCAGGGGCGCCGGGTGGGGACTGAAGCTTTCTTT.

This chain joins TRBV27 and TRBJ2-5; 14 bases are shared with TRBD2. V was clipped by 4 bases and J by 4 bases; unmatched bases: 2. Germline lookup yields CDR1 MNHEY and CDR2 SMNVEV (reference sequence). The CDR3 sequence is 15 residues long. The CDR3 DNA is TGTGCCAGCAGTTCGACTAGCGGGAGGGTAGAGACCCAGTACTTC. Its translation is CASSSTSGRVETQYF.

This chain uses TRBV7-9 with TRBJ2-1; tentatively, D is TRBD2 (6 bases). The CDR3 has 17 residues. Trimming took 1 base from V and 5 from J, leaving 18 bases between them. Per the germline V gene, CDR1 is SEHNR and CDR2 is FQNEAQ (reference sequence). The CDR3 protein is CASSLGDPGRGNNEQFF. The CDR3 DNA is TGTGCCAGCAGCTTAGGGGACCCCGGTCGGGGGAACAATGAGCAGTTCTTC.

The rearrangement uses TRBV5-6 and TRBJ1-2; 9 bases map to TRBD1. This CDR3 contains 13 residues. The trim removed 2 bases at V and 7 bases at J, leaving 3 bases unmatched. Germline V lookup: CDR1 SGHDT, CDR2 YYEEEE. The CDR3 DNA is TGTGCCAGCAGCTTACGACAGGGGGGTGGCTACACCTTC. Translation: CASSLRQGGGYTF.

CDR3 region: CASSREGGRTQYF. DNA for the CDR3: TGTGCCAGCTCACGTGAGGGGGGAAGGACCCAGTACTTC. This rearrangement joins TRBV6-1 to TRBJ2-5; tentatively, D is TRBD1 or TRBD2 (6 bases each). The CDR3 totals 13 residues. Trimming took 8 bases from V and 7 from J, leaving 17 bases between them. CDR1 and CDR2 from the germline V gene are MNHNS and SASEGT.

The V gene is TRBV7-9, the J gene TRBJ1-1; D call uncertain. This CDR3 contains 11 residues. V gave up 7 bases and J gave up 1 base, with 4 bases separating them. Germline V gene data show CDR1 as SEHNR and CDR2 as FQNEAQ (reference sequence). DNA for the CDR3: TGTGCCAGCAAACGGAACACTGAAGCTTTCTTT. It specifies CASKRNTEAFF.

For this clone: Distinct nucleotide sequences in the sample also encode this CDR3. This chain uses TRBV25-1 with TRBJ1-5, with D hard to call. This CDR3 comprises 13 residues. Germline V CDR1 and CDR2: MGHDK, SYGVNS. The ends were cut back, 4 bases at V and 4 bases at J, with 8 bases in the middle. CDR3 residues: CASSATGNQPQHF. In DNA, the CDR3 is TGTGCCAGCAGTGCTACGGGGAATCAGCCCCAGCATTTT.

This chain connects TRBV7-9 to TRBJ1-2; no reliable D call. The CDR3 runs to 14 residues. Germline V gene sequence: CDR1 SEHNR, CDR2 FQNEAQ (reference sequence). The V end lost 1 base, the J end lost 2 bases, and 8 bases lay between the germline ends. CDR3: CASSLGPQNYGYTF. CDR3 sequence (DNA): TGTGCCAGCAGCTTAGGCCCACAGAACTATGGCTACACCTTC. The full variable domain, in which reference TRBV7-9 and TRBJ1-2 provide the parts outside the CDR3, is DTGVSQNPRHKITKRGQNVTFRCDPISEHNRLYWYRQTLGQGPEFLTYFQNEAQLEKSRLLSDRFSAERPKGSFSTLEIQRTEQGDSAMYLCASSLGPQNYGYTFGSGTRLTVV.

This clone came up once. The chain uses TRBV2 and TRBJ2-1, with 8 bases aligning to TRBD1. Germline CDR1 reads SNHLY; CDR2 reads FYNNEI. The CDR3 consists of 14 residues. V was clipped by 6 bases and J by 4 bases; unmatched bases: 5. In DNA, the CDR3 is TGTGCCAGCAGATACGGGACAGGATACAATGAGCAGTTCTTC. This gives the protein CASRYGTGYNEQFF.

The V call is TRBV6-4, the J call TRBJ1-1; D is unclear. The V end lost 1 base, the J end lost 9 bases, and 12 bases lay between the germline ends. The CDR3 runs to 13 residues. Germline V gene data show CDR1 as MRHNA and CDR2 as SNTAGT. CDR3 in amino acids: CASSDYWGSKAFF. CDR3 in DNA: TGTGCCAGCAGTGACTACTGGGGTTCAAAAGCTTTCTTT.

The CDR3 is CASRRDQGGYTF. In DNA form, the CDR3 reads TGTGCCAGCAGACGTGACCAAGGTGGCTACACCTTC. The rearrangement joins TRBV5-5 to TRBJ1-2, with D hard to call. The V gene's germline CDR1 is SGHKS and CDR2 YYEKEE (reference sequence). The germline V and J ends were trimmed by 5 bases and 7 bases, with 12 bases remaining between them. The CDR3 sequence is 12 residues long. Together with reference TRBV5-5 and TRBJ1-2, the CDR3 gives the full variable domain: DAGVTQSPTHLIKTRGQQVTLRCSPISGHKSVSWYQQVLGQGPQFIFQYYEKEERGRGNFPDRFSARQFPNYSSELNVNALLLGDSALYLCASRRDQGGYTFGSGTRLTVV.

This chain links TRBV6-5 with TRBJ2-7, with a weak D call TRBD1 (6 bases). The CDR3 loop spans 14 amino acids. Per the germline V gene, CDR1 is MNHEY and CDR2 is SVGAGI. Trimming stripped 6 bases from V and 1 base from J, with 13 bases between. The CDR3 loop reads CASSKRGSSYEQYF. DNA for the CDR3: TGTGCCAGCAGCAAAAGGGGGTCATCCTACGAGCAGTACTTC.

V gene TRBV28 combines with J gene TRBJ2-5; 9 bases match TRBD2. CDR3 length: 16 amino acids. Germline V gene lookup returns CDR1 MDHEN and CDR2 SYDVKM. Trimming cost V 5 bases and J 1 base; bases outside gene matches: 8. CDR3 DNA sequence: TGTGCCAGCAGTCCGATTAGCGGGAGAAGCCAAGAGACCCAGTACTTC. It translates to CASSPISGRSQETQYF.

The V gene is TRBV7-2, the J gene TRBJ2-3; D remains ambiguous. Trimming pared 5 bases from V and 2 bases from J, leaving 14 bases between. CDR1 is SGHTA, CDR2 FQGNSA, per germline. This CDR3 comprises 15 residues. The CDR3 DNA follows: TGTGCCAGCAGCCGCGGCGGCAGGTCCACAGATACGCAGTATTTT. This gives the protein CASSRGGRSTDTQYF.

The V gene is TRBV30, the J gene TRBJ2-3, with no clear D. This CDR3 has 13 residues. The germline CDR1 and CDR2 sequences are GTSNPN and SVGIG (reference sequence). The ends were cut back, 4 bases at V and 0 bases at J, with 8 bases in the middle. The CDR3 sequence is CAWNSGSTDTQYF. CDR3 bases: TGTGCCTGGAACTCCGGGAGCACAGATACGCAGTATTTT.

This chain uses TRBV11-2 with TRBJ1-2; D gene ambiguous. CDR1 SGHAT and CDR2 FQNNGV come from the germline V gene. Deletions cut 1 base from V and 0 bases from J, with 3 bases between. This CDR3 comprises 13 residues. The CDR3 sequence: CASSLVANYGYTF. For the CDR3, the DNA is TGTGCCAGCAGCTTAGTTGCTAACTATGGCTACACCTTC.

The gene calls are TRBV9 and TRBJ1-3, with D perhaps matching TRBD1 (6 bases). The V gene lost 1 base and the J gene lost 7 bases, with 9 bases spanning the gap. This CDR3 has 13 residues. CDR1 is SGDLS, CDR2 YYNGEE, per germline. The CDR3: CASSVLGANTIYF. The CDR3 DNA is TGTGCCAGCAGCGTACTGGGGGCCAACACCATATATTTT.

The J gene is TRBJ2-5, the V gene TRBV4-1; 9 nucleotides agree with TRBD2. Trimming removed 3 bases from V and 4 bases from J; junction bases left unmatched: 6. The CDR3 is 15 amino acids. CDR1 and CDR2 (germline): MGHRA, YSYEKL. CDR3 nucleotide sequence: TGCGCCAGCAGCCATTTGGGGACTAGCCGAGAGACCCAGTACTTC. The encoded protein is CASSHLGTSRETQYF.

The chain's CDR3 is CASSLGQDNEKLFF. CDR3 bases: TGTGCCAGCAGCTTAGGGCAGGATAATGAAAAACTGTTTTTT. The V call is TRBV7-9, the J call TRBJ1-4; D not resolved. Germline V gene sequence: CDR1 SEHNR, CDR2 FQNEAQ (reference sequence). CDR3 length: 14 residues. The V end was cut by 1 base, the J end by 4 bases, with 7 bases between.

V is TRBV27 and J is TRBJ2-7, with TRBD2 identical over 9 bases. The CDR3 is 16 amino acids. The germline V gene encodes CDR1 MNHEY and CDR2 SMNVEV (reference sequence). J was trimmed by 6 bases and V by 2 bases; bases with no gene match: 11. The CDR3 DNA follows: TGTGCCAGCAGTTTAAATTGGAGCGGGAGGAGCGGCGAGCAGTACTTC. Encoded protein: CASSLNWSGRSGEQYF.

The V call is TRBV4-2, the J call TRBJ2-5, with 9 bases aligning to TRBD1. CDR3 length equals 15 residues. Losses at the gene ends were 11 bases for V and 2 bases for J; bases not matched to a gene: 12. CDR1 and CDR2 from the germline V gene are LGHNA and YNFKEQ. The CDR3 coding sequence is TGTGCCGTATCTACAGGGGGCCAGCATCAAGAGACCCAGTACTTC. This sequence encodes CAVSTGGQHQETQYF.